In its sample, the clone carrying this TCR beta chain was seen a few times. Its antigen is unidentified. These data belong to a study of cytomegalovirus exposure and HLA in healthy donors. Points from the study as a whole: Association of a missense DCLRE1C variant with TCR beta V- and J-gene trimming was reported in a later analysis. A later analysis found common viral pathogens apparently linked to several of the most significant clusters.

The PCR was carried out with 60 Vbeta primers and 13 Jbeta primers. TCRdb's copy holds only in-frame clones and misses some; the assay was immunoSEQ multiplex PCR. The data show roughly 160,000 clones, 65% to 75% seen once. Sequencing input: PBMCs. This clonotype originated in a girl aged 5 to 17 in good health and CMV-seronegative.

The CDR3 reads CASSMGGANTGELFF. The CDR3 nucleotides read TGTGCCAGCAGTATGGGCGGGGCGAACACCGGGGAGCTGTTTTTT. The J gene is TRBJ2-2, the V gene TRBV6-6; TRBD2 might be the D (6 bases). CDR3 length equals 15 residues. V was clipped by 5 bases and J by 0 bases, with 10 bases between them. The germline CDR1 and CDR2 sequences are MNHNY and SVGAGI (reference sequence).